This T cell receptor (beta chain) is drawn from a study of shared clonotypes between healthy human individuals. Overall study results and limits: What naive subsets generally showed was a larger estimated richness than memory subsets showed. Of the naive CD4 clonotypes, roughly 5.5% were shared across a few donors.

CD45RO+ cells joined CCR7-negative CD45RA+ TemRA cells to form CD8 memory. Turning to this clone: Its cognate antigen is unknown.

Produced via immunoSEQ multiplex PCR; TCRdb's table is partial and in-frame only. Of under 350,000 clones listed, around 90% were seen once; the top ten hold about 16%. V dropped 7 bases and J dropped 0 bases, with 12 bases sitting between them. The CDR3 runs to 14 residues. Germline V gene sequence: CDR1 LNHDA, CDR2 SQIVND (reference sequence). This receptor was obtained from a man aged 18-30 years in good health. The chain carries TRBV19 and TRBJ1-1; no firm D call. The sample was memory CD8+ T cells sorted from blood. Subset denoted: CD45RO+ cells pooled with CCR7-negative TemRA cells. The CDR3 nucleotides read TGTGCCAGTAACCTCGGCTCCCTGAACACTGAAGCTTTCTTT. It yields the protein CASNLGSLNTEAFF.